Each of the 13 T cell receptor beta chains below was sequenced from the same sample in a study of T cells in Graves' hyperthyroidism and ophthalmopathy. Researchers amplified the TCR beta CDR3 regions from RNA transcripts. Primed by the HTBI set, a first-round RT-PCR was run on the TCR CDR3. TCRdb fed the multiplex PCR reads into MiXCR, producing one record per CDR3 protein. The table lists 560,000 or so distinct CDR3 sequences, 40% to 55% of them singletons. Sequenced material: peripheral blood or thyroid tissue (not recorded which). The receptors come from a woman aged 18-29 years with Graves' hyperthyroidism.

CDR3: CASSALGQVGNNSPLHF. In nucleotides, the CDR3 is TGTGCCAGCAGTGCTCTTGGACAGGTGGGGAATAATTCACCCCTCCACTTT. This chain links TRBV25-1 with TRBJ1-6; TRBD1 aligns across 7 bases. Unmatched junction bases numbered 11, after V lost 4 bases and J lost 5 bases. Germline CDR1 MGHDK, CDR2 SYGVNS. The CDR3 runs 17 residues.

This clonotype has just a few counts. The chain uses TRBV4-3 and TRBJ1-4; no firm D call. This CDR3 is built from 13 residues. CDR1 is LGHNA, CDR2 YSLEER, per germline. The V end lost 4 bases, the J end lost 7 bases, and 10 bases lay between the germline ends. As DNA, the CDR3 is TGCGCCAGCAGCCCCCAGGTTTTTGAAAAACTGTTTTTT. Protein: CASSPQVFEKLFF.

This sequence joins TRBV14 and TRBJ1-4, with D uncertain. Germline CDR1 is SGHDN and CDR2 is FVKESK. V dropped 0 bases and J dropped 8 bases, with 13 bases sitting between them. This CDR3 spans 15 amino acids. The CDR3 bases are TGTGCCAGCAGCCAAGAGAGGCTGTCCGGGGAAAAACTGTTTTTT. Translating it yields CASSQERLSGEKLFF.

The V and J genes are TRBV7-9 and TRBJ1-6; 8 bases match TRBD1. The junction had 5 bases not matched to a gene; V was cut back by 5 bases and J by 5 bases. Germline V gives CDR1 SEHNR, CDR2 FQNEAQ (reference sequence). This CDR3 contains 15 residues. CDR3 bases: TGTGCCAGCAGCCCAGACAGGGGTAATAATTCACCCCTCCACTTT. It codes for CASSPDRGNNSPLHF.

This clonotype was detected many times. V is TRBV2 and J is TRBJ1-2; 11 nucleotides align to TRBD1. Germline CDR1 reads SNHLY; CDR2 reads FYNNEI. After removal of 8 bases from V and 6 bases from J, the junction contained 11 bases not matched to a gene. The CDR3 loop spans 15 amino acids. In DNA, the CDR3 is TGTGCCAGCCAACACCCGGACAGGGGGCGGGATGGCTACACCTTC. Its translation: CASQHPDRGRDGYTF.

As for this clonotype: A junction end diverges from the germline sequence, so it may reflect a read error. The chain links TRBV19 to TRBJ1-1; 7 bases agree with TRBD1. Germline V CDR1 and CDR2: LNHDA, SQIVND (reference sequence). This CDR3 has 15 residues. CDR3 residues: CASNLHGAGGTEASF. In DNA form, the CDR3 reads TGTGCCAGTAACCTACACGGGGCAGGGGGAACTGAAGCTTCCTTT.

The genes are TRBV2 and TRBJ1-4, with D uncertain. CDR1 is SNHLY, CDR2 FYNNEI, per germline. The CDR3 is made up of 12 amino acids. V was cut by 3 bases and J by 8 bases, with 7 bases left in between. The CDR3: CASSDPHEKLFF. The DNA of the CDR3 is TGTGCCAGCAGTGATCCGCACGAAAAACTGTTTTTT.

This clonotype was detected many times. The chain has TRBV6-5 and TRBJ2-7; D perhaps matches TRBD2 (5 bases). The CDR3 is made up of 14 amino acids. CDR1 is MNHEY, CDR2 SVGAGI, per germline. V dropped 2 bases and J dropped 2 bases, with 10 bases sitting between them. CDR3 sequence: CASSYRDAAYEQYF. The CDR3 bases are TGTGCCAGCAGTTACCGGGATGCGGCCTACGAGCAGTACTTC.

J is TRBJ1-2 and V is TRBV5-1; D perhaps matches TRBD1 (5 bases). Germline assignment: CDR1 SGHRS and CDR2 YFSETQ. The CDR3 runs 13 residues. Between the trimmed V and J ends, which lost 0 bases and 8 bases, there was a span of 11 bases. CDR3 in amino acids: CASSLEGPGGYTF. CDR3 nucleotides: TGCGCCAGCAGCTTGGAGGGGCCAGGAGGCTACACCTTC. The variable domain in full, completed from reference TRBV5-1 and TRBJ1-2, reads KAGVTQTPRYLIKTRGQQVTLSCSPISGHRSVSWYQQTPGQGLQFLFEYFSETQRNKGNFPGRFSGRQFSNSRSEMNVSTLELGDSALYLCASSLEGPGGYTFGSGTRLTVV.

This clonotype has a handful of counts. The chain is built from TRBV2 and TRBJ2-5; TRBD1 matches at 11 bases. CDR3 length: 13 amino acids. Germline-derived CDR1 and CDR2 are SNHLY and FYNNEI. V lost 7 bases, J lost 9 bases, and 7 bases stayed unmatched. CDR3 loop: CASTPDRGQPQYF. The DNA for the CDR3 is TGTGCCAGCACCCCGGACAGGGGGCAGCCCCAGTACTTC.

Comment on this clonotype: The final CDR3 position lacks the conserved phenylalanine or tryptophan, pointing to a likely read error. The chain couples TRBV2 to TRBJ1-1; D not resolved. The V and J ends lost 2 bases and 5 bases respectively, with 9 bases between them. This CDR3 is built from 13 residues. The V gene's germline CDR1 is SNHLY and CDR2 FYNNEI. CDR3 in DNA: TGTGCCAGCAGTGAAAGGGCACGTACTGAAGCTTTCTAT. This codes for CASSERARTEAFY.

Notes on this clonotype: This may stem from a read error, because a much larger clone lies one nucleotide away. V and J are TRBV10-3 and TRBJ1-6; perhaps TRBD1 as D (5 bases). The CDR3 covers 14 residues. Germline V gene lookup returns CDR1 ENHRY and CDR2 SYGVKD. V dropped 6 bases and J dropped 10 bases, with 16 bases sitting between them. CDR3 DNA: TGTGCCATCAGCACCCCAAACAGGAACTCACCCCTCCACTTT. Amino acid sequence: CAISTPNRNSPLHF.

CDR3 bases: TGTGCCACCAGCAGCTATGGCGGTTTGAACACTGAAGCTTTCTTT. Residues: CATSSYGGLNTEAFF. J is TRBJ1-1 and V is TRBV15; D unclear. Trimming took 3 bases from V and 0 from J, leaving 11 bases between them. The V gene's germline CDR1 is LNHNV and CDR2 YYDKDF (reference sequence). The CDR3 is 15 amino acids. Combining the CDR3 with reference TRBV15 and TRBJ1-1 gives the whole variable domain DAMVIQNPRYQVTQFGKPVTLSCSQTLNHNVMYWYQQKSSQAPKLLFHYYDKDFNNEADTPDNFQSRRPNTSFCFLDIRSPGLGDTAMYLCATSSYGGLNTEAFFGQGTRLTVV.